The TCR beta chain described here comes from a study of shared clonotypes between healthy human individuals. Study-wide background: Three plates were used per donor for CD4 naive, three for CD4 memory, two for CD8 naive and one for CD8 memory. Study conclusions and caveats: Larger estimated richness was generally recorded for naive subsets relative to memory subsets. It was the few donors that limited the genetic and exposure-history diversity represented. An expected dependence of interdonor clonotype sharing on sequencing depth was noted.

Germline assignment: CDR1 MNHEY and CDR2 SMNVEV (reference sequence). Trimming cost V 5 bases and J 3 bases, with 13 bases left between them. This CDR3 spans 14 amino acids. Positive CCR7 selection of CD45RO-negative cells yielded the naive CD8 cells, and terminally differentiated effector memory CD45RA+ cells were excluded. To note about this clone: What it binds is not known.

Measured with immunoSEQ multiplex PCR; TCRdb has only the in-frame clones, and not every one. Of about 2 million clones in the sample, 85% to 95% were seen once. The source is a young man in good health. Sequencing input: naive CD8+ T cells sorted from blood. The chain recombines TRBV27 with TRBJ2-5; no clear D. The CDR3 sequence: CASSLRFAKETQYF. The DNA for the CDR3 is TGTGCCAGCAGTCTCCGATTCGCGAAAGAGACCCAGTACTTC.